This TCR beta chain was profiled in a study of OX40 agonist ivuxolimab in advanced cancers. Only in-frame clones appear in the TCRdb table, and some are missing; sequencing was by immunoSEQ multiplex PCR. The table lists tens of thousands of clones, 94% of them singletons, with approximately 20% in the top ten. The receptor was derived from an adult with an advanced solid tumor such as melanoma, head and neck, liver or kidney cancer. This sample comprised CD4+ or CD8+ T cells sorted from blood, obtained in a trial of the OX40 agonist ivuxolimab.

As DNA, the CDR3 is TGTGCCAGCAGTGACACGCCAGCCGGGGCCAACGTCCTGACTTTC. Translation gives CASSDTPAGANVLTF. The rearrangement joins TRBV2 to TRBJ2-6; D gene ambiguous. Germline lookup yields CDR1 SNHLY and CDR2 FYNNEI. V was shortened by 3 bases and J by 4 bases, with 10 bases between the two germline ends. The length of the CDR3 is 15 residues.